This T cell receptor (beta chain) emerged from a study of shared clonotypes between healthy human individuals. Study-wide findings and caveats: Generation probabilities of non-shared clonotypes were lower (relative to those shared by all four donors). Rarefaction demonstrated incomplete sorted-subset sequencing despite large depth.

On this clone itself: The antigen remains unidentified.

The CDR3 has 14 residues. Unmatched junction bases numbered 6, after V lost 5 bases and J lost 4 bases. Germline V gives CDR1 MDHEN, CDR2 SYDVKM. The repertoire was sequenced with immunoSEQ multiplex PCR; TCRdb's copy has only in-frame clones and lacks some. The table has a few million clones, roughly 92% seen once. CD4+ cells were split into CD45RA+ naive and CD45RA-negative memory subsets. The sequenced sample consisted of naive CD4+ T cells sorted from blood. Indicated subset: CD45RA+ positively selected. V gene TRBV28 combines with J gene TRBJ1-2; 8 bases are a match to TRBD1. This clonotype originated in a man younger than 35 in good health. CDR3: CASSPLGTGYGYTF. DNA for the CDR3: TGTGCCAGCAGTCCCCTCGGGACAGGCTATGGCTACACCTTC.